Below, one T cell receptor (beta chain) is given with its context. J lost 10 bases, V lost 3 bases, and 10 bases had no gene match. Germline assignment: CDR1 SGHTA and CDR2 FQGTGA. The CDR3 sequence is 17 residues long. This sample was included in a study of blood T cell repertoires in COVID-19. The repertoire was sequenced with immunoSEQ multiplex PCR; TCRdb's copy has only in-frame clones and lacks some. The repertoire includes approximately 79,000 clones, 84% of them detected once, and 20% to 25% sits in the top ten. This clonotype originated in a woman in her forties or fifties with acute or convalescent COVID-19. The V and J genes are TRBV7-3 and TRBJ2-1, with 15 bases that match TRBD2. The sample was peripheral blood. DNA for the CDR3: TGTGCCAGCAGCTTGGAAACTGGGACTAGCGGGAGGAGGGAGCAGTTCTTC. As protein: CASSLETGTSGRREQFF.